This passage covers 20 T cell receptor beta chains from one sample sequenced in a study of regulatory T cells in long-lasting Graves disease. The time point is: persistent/refractory GD, antithyroid drugs over 5 years with positive TRAb. Scientists built the TCR library using RNA that was extracted from PBMCs. Investigators prepared the TCR beta libraries by applying iRepertoire HTBI primers and Arm-PCR of CDR3 regions. TCRdb used MiXCR to reprocess the multiplex PCR reads, holding one entry per CDR3 protein. The sample has roughly 450,000 distinct CDR3 sequences; 23% are singletons. This material consisted of peripheral blood mononuclear cells (PBMCs), taken when the disease was refractory, from a patient treated with antithyroid drugs. The receptors were sampled from a female donor with Graves disease.

This sequence joins TRBV14 and TRBJ1-1; D is ambiguous. The length of the CDR3 is 16 residues. Trimming removed 0 bases at V and 2 bases at J, with 13 bases between. The V gene's germline CDR1 is SGHDN and CDR2 FVKESK. The CDR3 here is CASSQDLLWVNTEAFF. The CDR3 DNA sequence: TGTGCCAGCAGCCAAGATCTGTTATGGGTCAACACTGAAGCTTTCTTT.

This clonotype was counted between two and nine times. This chain joins TRBV12-3 or TRBV12-4 and TRBJ1-5; 7 nucleotides align to TRBD1. The CDR3 spans 15 residues. Trimming cost V 5 bases and J 1 base; bases outside gene matches: 5. CDR3 sequence reads: CASSPGGGSNQPQHF. In DNA, the CDR3 is TGTGCCAGCAGTCCAGGGGGAGGCAGCAATCAGCCCCAGCATTTT.

The V gene is TRBV3-1, the J gene TRBJ2-5, with D perhaps matching TRBD2 (5 bases). The assigned J gene may be wrong: the sequence end matches TRBJ2-1 better. The CDR3 runs 15 residues. The germline CDR1 and CDR2 sequences are LGHDT and YNNKEL (reference sequence). The CDR3 loop reads CASSQSTVLGDEQFF. The CDR3 region has the DNA TGTGCCAGCAGCCAATCCACAGTGTTGGGAGATGAGCAGTTCTTC.

The chain recombines TRBV4-1 with TRBJ2-3; 10 nucleotides agree with TRBD2. Trimming at V came to 1 base and at J to 3 bases, leaving 1 base not matched to a gene. The germline CDR1 and CDR2 sequences are MGHRA and YSYEKL. CDR3 length: 15 amino acids. CDR3 in DNA: TGCGCCAGCAGCCAAGTACTAGCGGGAACAGATACGCAGTATTTT. The encoded protein is CASSQVLAGTDTQYF.

This sequence joins TRBV20-1 and TRBJ2-1, with TRBD2 matching 9 bases. CDR1 is DFQATT, CDR2 SNEGSKA, per germline (reference sequence). The CDR3 length is 13 residues. V dropped 5 bases and J dropped 8; count of bases not matched to a gene: 7. CDR3 bases: TGCAGTGCTCGATTTAGCGGGAGCTATGAGCAGTTCTTC. Its protein is CSARFSGSYEQFF.

There are a few counts of this clonotype. The chain has TRBV27 and TRBJ1-5; D gene uncertain. Germline lookup yields CDR1 MNHEY and CDR2 SMNVEV (reference sequence). This CDR3 has 16 amino acids. The V gene lost 0 bases and the J gene lost 0 bases, with 9 bases spanning the gap. The CDR3 sequence: CASSLSSSPSNQPQHF. CDR3 nucleotide sequence: TGTGCCAGCAGTTTATCGAGCAGTCCTAGCAATCAGCCCCAGCATTTT.

This clonotype showed up just a few times. The chain recombines TRBV7-9 with TRBJ2-7; D perhaps matches TRBD2 (6 bases). The CDR3 contains 15 residues. Germline V gives CDR1 SEHNR, CDR2 FQNEAQ (reference sequence). The V and J ends lost 3 bases and 1 base respectively, with 13 bases between them. The chain's CDR3 is CASSFLSGQSYEQYF. The CDR3 nucleotides read TGTGCCAGCAGCTTTCTGAGCGGGCAGTCCTACGAGCAGTACTTC.

The rearrangement links TRBV7-8 to TRBJ2-5; 10 nucleotides match TRBD1. Germline CDR1 and CDR2: SGHVS and FQNEAQ. CDR3 length: 19 residues. V trimming: 5 bases; J trimming: 3 bases; junction bases outside the gene matches: 18. CDR3 DNA sequence: TGTGCCAGCAGCCTAAAACACGTCGAGGGACAGGGGCGCGAAGAGACCCAGTACTTC. Amino acid sequence: CASSLKHVEGQGREETQYF.

Many counts were recorded for this clonotype. The chain combines TRBV10-3 with TRBJ2-7; a weak D match, TRBD2 (6 bases). The V end lost 7 bases, the J end lost 2 bases, and 15 bases lay between the germline ends. CDR3 size: 14 residues. Germline CDR1 ENHRY, CDR2 SYGVKD. The DNA of the CDR3 is TGTGCCATCAAGGTGAGGGACTCTACCTACGAGCAGTACTTC. Its protein product is CAIKVRDSTYEQYF.

This clonotype occurred a few times. V usage is TRBV15 and J usage is TRBJ1-1, with TRBD1 matching over 8 bases. Germline CDR1 LNHNV, CDR2 YYDKDF (reference sequence). The CDR3 contains 15 residues. The junction had 5 bases not matched to a gene; V was cut back by 1 base and J by 4 bases. CDR3 in amino acids: CATSRVTGGFTEAFF. The DNA of the CDR3 is TGTGCCACCAGCAGAGTCACAGGGGGATTCACTGAAGCTTTCTTT.

About this clonotype: One end of the junction does not line up with germline, which may come from a read error. The chain recombines TRBV2 with TRBJ2-2; unclear D gene. This CDR3 region has 15 residues. Germline assignment: CDR1 SNHLY and CDR2 FYNNEI. CDR3 in DNA: TGTGCCAGCAGTGAAATTACTTCCAACACCGGTGAGCTGTTTTTT. Amino acid sequence: CASSEITSNTGELFF.

Of note for this clonotype: A read error is possible here, since a much larger clone lies one base away. The V gene is TRBV12-3 or TRBV12-4, the J gene TRBJ2-5, with no clear D. This CDR3 is 14 amino acids long. CDR3 DNA sequence: TGTGCCAGCAGTTCAACAACGTACCAAGAGACCCGGTACTTC. Its translation is CASSSTTYQETRYF.

This clonotype appeared many times. CDR3: CASRMTGLGGYTF. CDR3 nucleotide sequence: TGTGCCAGCAGGATGACAGGGCTCGGCGGCTACACCTTC. This chain links TRBV28 with TRBJ1-2, with 7 bases identical to TRBD1. After removal of 6 bases from V and 8 bases from J, the junction contained 9 bases not matched to a gene. Germline assignment: CDR1 MDHEN and CDR2 SYDVKM. The CDR3 contains 13 residues.

This clonotype was picked up a small number of times. The chain joins TRBV6-2 or TRBV6-3 to TRBJ1-1; D is possibly TRBD1 (5 bases). Trimming pared 0 bases from V and 3 bases from J, leaving 11 bases between. Germline V gives CDR1 MNHEY, CDR2 SVGEGT. The CDR3 length is 15 residues. Here the CDR3 reads CASSYSWGVDTEAFF. CDR3 coding DNA: TGTGCCAGCAGTTACTCGTGGGGGGTGGACACTGAAGCTTTCTTT.

This clonotype was counted only a few times. This chain uses TRBV6-1 with TRBJ1-5, with 9 bases matching TRBD1. Germline CDR1 MNHNS, CDR2 SASEGT. V was pared by 6 bases and J by 4 bases, with 4 bases of the junction left unmatched. The CDR3 extends over 14 amino acids. DNA of the CDR3: TGTGCCAGCAGGGGACAGGGTGGAAATCAGCCCCAGCATTTT. Its protein is CASRGQGGNQPQHF.

This clonotype showed up just a few times. The V gene is TRBV30, the J gene TRBJ2-5; TRBD2 might be the D (6 bases). The germline gives CDR1 GTSNPN, CDR2 SVGIG (reference sequence). The germline V and J ends were trimmed by 3 bases and 2 bases, with 10 bases remaining between them. The CDR3 is 13 amino acids. Here the CDR3 DNA reads TGTGCCTGGAGAGGAGGACTACAAGAGACCCAGTACTTC. Its translation is CAWRGGLQETQYF. Full variable domain (rest looked up from reference TRBV30 and TRBJ2-5): SQTIHQWPATLVQPVGSPLSLECTVEGTSNPNLYWYRQAAGRGLQLLFYSVGIGQISSEVPQNLSASRPQDRQFILSSKKLLLSDSGFYLCAWRGGLQETQYFGPGTRLLVL.

V is TRBV2 and J is TRBJ2-7, with 8 bases that match TRBD1. CDR1 is SNHLY, CDR2 FYNNEI, per germline. Trimming took 3 bases from V and 4 from J; bases not matched to a gene: 14. The CDR3 sequence is 17 residues long. This CDR3 is CASSDSRVAGGRYEQYF. The CDR3 coding sequence is TGTGCCAGCAGTGATTCGAGAGTGGCAGGGGGCAGATACGAGCAGTACTTC.

The CDR3 loop is CSGFLGSLNTEAFF. CDR3 in DNA: TGCAGCGGTTTTTTGGGGTCACTTAACACTGAAGCTTTCTTT. The chain recombines TRBV29-1 with TRBJ1-1, with no clear D. This CDR3 contains 14 residues. V was shortened by 7 bases and J by 2 bases, with 17 bases between the two germline ends. Germline CDR1 and CDR2: SQVTM and ANQGSEA.

The chain has TRBV29-1 and TRBJ2-7, with 12 bases fitting TRBD2. J was trimmed by 5 bases and V by 0 bases; bases with no gene match: 8. Germline assignment: CDR1 SQVTM and CDR2 ANQGSEA. The CDR3 extends over 16 amino acids. CDR3 coding DNA: TGCAGCGTTGAAGACCTAGAGACTAGCGGGAGTGACGAGCAGTACTTC. This encodes CSVEDLETSGSDEQYF.

Remarks on this clonotype: This may be a read error: a much more frequent sequence differs by one nucleotide. The chain joins TRBV2 to TRBJ2-6; D ambiguous. Germline V gene sequence: CDR1 SNHLY, CDR2 FYNNEI. There are 14 residues in the CDR3. For the CDR3, the DNA is TGTGCCAGCAGTAAGGCCTCTTGGGCCAACGTCCTGACTTTC. Residues: CASSKASWANVLTF.